These 16 T cell receptor beta chains were all obtained from the same sample, sequenced in a study of spatial heterogeneity in lung cancer. TCRdb reprocessed the 5' RACE reads with MiXCR, giving one entry per CDR3 protein. This sample yields fewer than 15,000 distinct CDR3 sequences, of which 3.8% are seen a single time; 40% to 45% belongs to the top ten. Time point defined: sample taken at primary tumor resection. Material: PBMCs, obtained at surgery. The receptors derive from a male donor with early-stage non-small cell lung cancer.

The sample holds many counts of this clonotype. The chain couples TRBV5-1 to TRBJ1-1; D is undetermined. The V end lost 7 bases, the J end lost 7 bases, and 17 bases lay between the germline ends. Germline CDR1 is SGHRS and CDR2 is YFSETQ. CDR3 length equals 13 residues. The CDR3 sequence: CASFLEGSGEAFF. The CDR3 coding sequence is TGCGCCAGCTTCCTGGAGGGCAGCGGTGAAGCTTTCTTT.

This clonotype appeared many times. The chain combines TRBV20-1 with TRBJ2-5; D possibly corresponds to TRBD1 (6 bases). V was trimmed by 2 bases and J by 3 bases, leaving 10 bases between them. The CDR3 is 13 residues long. CDR1 is DFQATT and CDR2 is SNEGSKA in the germline V gene (reference sequence). CDR3 DNA sequence: TGCAGTGCTAGATTGGGGGCCGAAGAGACCCAGTACTTC. Translation gives CSARLGAEETQYF.

This clonotype came up many times. The chain uses TRBV20-1 and TRBJ2-1; D possibly matches TRBD1 or TRBD2 (5 bases each). V was trimmed by 3 bases and J by 6 bases, leaving 12 bases between them. Germline CDR1 DFQATT, CDR2 SNEGSKA (reference sequence). This CDR3 has 13 amino acids. CDR3 nucleotides: TGCAGTGCTAGCGGGGAGAGGGGCAATGAGCAGTTCTTC. Protein product: CSASGERGNEQFF.

This clonotype was observed a handful of times. The rearrangement joins TRBV24-1 to TRBJ2-7, with 9 bases that match TRBD1. With V trimmed by 5 bases and J by 5 bases, 6 bases remained unmatched. This CDR3 region has 14 residues. CDR1 is KGHDR, CDR2 SFDVKD, per germline. As DNA, the CDR3 is TGTGCCACCAGTGGCCGACAGGGGGTTCACGAGCAGTACTTC. Translated, it gives CATSGRQGVHEQYF.

In its sample, this clonotype ranks as medium-sized. The chain joins TRBV28 to TRBJ1-1; D unclear. CDR3 size: 13 residues. Germline CDR1 MDHEN, CDR2 SYDVKM. V was cut by 1 base and J by 6 bases, with 9 bases left in between. CDR3 sequence: CASSLSAGAEAFF. CDR3 nucleotides: TGTGCCAGCAGTTTATCAGCAGGCGCTGAAGCTTTCTTT.

This clonotype was counted ten times or more. J is TRBJ1-6 and V is TRBV5-6, with D hard to call. In germline, CDR1 is SGHDT, CDR2 YYEEEE. The CDR3 has 12 amino acids. Trimming pared 9 bases from V and 8 bases from J, leaving 12 bases between. CDR3 DNA: TGTGCCACCTCCACGGAGGATTCACCCCTCCACTTT. It is translated as CATSTEDSPLHF.

The sample holds many counts of this clonotype. This chain uses TRBV10-3 with TRBJ1-5, with a weak D call TRBD1 (5 bases). Germline CDR1 ENHRY, CDR2 SYGVKD. The CDR3 sequence is 16 residues long. Trimming cost V 6 bases and J 3 bases, with 18 bases left between them. CDR3 bases: TGTGCCATCAGCGGGAGCCTGGGGCAGATCAATCAGCCCCAGCATTTT. Translating gives CAISGSLGQINQPQHF.

The gene calls are TRBV12-3 or TRBV12-4 and TRBJ2-2; D is undetermined. V was clipped by 4 bases and J by 5 bases, with 8 bases between them. This CDR3 is 13 amino acids long. CDR3 residues: CASSSAATGELFF. The CDR3 coding sequence is TGTGCCAGCAGTTCAGCAGCTACCGGGGAGCTGTTTTTT.

This clonotype has at least ten counts. CDR3 sequence reads: CASSRGFDIQYF. The CDR3 nucleotides read TGTGCCAGCTCCCGGGGGTTCGACATTCAGTACTTC. The chain carries TRBV19 and TRBJ2-4, with D perhaps matching TRBD2 (6 bases). The CDR3 loop spans 12 amino acids. Germline lookup yields CDR1 LNHDA and CDR2 SQIVND (reference sequence). V gave up 9 bases and J gave up 8 bases, with 14 bases separating them.

This clonotype was seen many times. The genes are TRBV7-2 and TRBJ2-5; D is undetermined. Trimming shortened V by 4 bases and J by 1 base, and 13 bases separated the two germline ends. From germline, CDR1 is SGHTA and CDR2 FQGNSA. CDR3 length: 15 amino acids. The CDR3 region has the DNA TGTGCCAGCAGCTCGTACCCGGGCGGCCAAGAGACCCAGTACTTC. Its translation is CASSSYPGGQETQYF.

V is TRBV6-5 and J is TRBJ2-1, with 10 bases matching TRBD2. V shed 6 bases, J shed 2 bases, and the junction held 13 bases outside the gene matches. The CDR3 contains 18 residues. The germline V gene has CDR1 MNHEY and CDR2 SVGAGI. The DNA of the CDR3 is TGTGCCAGCAGGAAGCTACGACTTACTAGCGGGACCTACAATGAGCAGTTCTTC. It is translated as CASRKLRLTSGTYNEQFF.

This clonotype was detected many times. This sequence joins TRBV6-2 or TRBV6-3 and TRBJ1-1; maybe TRBD1 (5 bases). Germline V gene sequence: CDR1 MNHEY, CDR2 SVGEGT. V dropped 6 bases and J dropped 0 bases, with 11 bases sitting between them. The CDR3 runs to 14 residues. For the CDR3, the DNA is TGTGCCAGCAGGCAGGGACCGCTGAACACTGAAGCTTTCTTT. This codes for CASRQGPLNTEAFF.

The chain carries TRBV2 and TRBJ2-3; D is perhaps TRBD1 or TRBD2 (5 bases each). Trimming pared 11 bases from V and 4 bases from J, leaving 22 bases between. The CDR3 length is 15 residues. Germline V gene lookup returns CDR1 SNHLY and CDR2 FYNNEI. The CDR3 sequence is CACKMGDQVSDTQYF. CDR3 nucleotide sequence: TGTGCCTGCAAGATGGGGGACCAGGTCTCAGATACGCAGTATTTT.

This chain connects TRBV6-1 to TRBJ2-3; D gene uncertain. This CDR3 comprises 15 residues. Germline values: CDR1 MNHNS, CDR2 SASEGT. V was trimmed by 3 bases and J by 0 bases, leaving 10 bases between them. DNA for the CDR3: TGTGCCAGCAGTGAGCCAGACCCCAGCACAGATACGCAGTATTTT. It translates to CASSEPDPSTDTQYF.

This clonotype was counted ten times or more. The genes are TRBV7-2 and TRBJ2-2; no firm D call. Germline V gene data show CDR1 as SGHTA and CDR2 as FQGNSA. The CDR3 covers 14 residues. V gave up 5 bases and J gave up 2 bases, with 9 bases separating them. The CDR3 DNA reads TGTGCCAGCAGCAGTGGCCCTAACACCGGGGAGCTGTTTTTT. Protein product: CASSSGPNTGELFF.

In its sample, this clonotype was seen a few times. This chain uses TRBV6-5 with TRBJ2-7; 8 bases are a match to TRBD1. The J segment lost 5 bases and the V segment lost 6 bases, leaving 12 bases of the junction unmatched. Germline V gene sequence: CDR1 MNHEY, CDR2 SVGAGI. The CDR3 has 15 residues. CDR3 sequence reads: CASRTSGTGLHEQYF. DNA for the CDR3: TGTGCCAGCAGAACCTCCGGGACAGGCCTCCACGAGCAGTACTTC.